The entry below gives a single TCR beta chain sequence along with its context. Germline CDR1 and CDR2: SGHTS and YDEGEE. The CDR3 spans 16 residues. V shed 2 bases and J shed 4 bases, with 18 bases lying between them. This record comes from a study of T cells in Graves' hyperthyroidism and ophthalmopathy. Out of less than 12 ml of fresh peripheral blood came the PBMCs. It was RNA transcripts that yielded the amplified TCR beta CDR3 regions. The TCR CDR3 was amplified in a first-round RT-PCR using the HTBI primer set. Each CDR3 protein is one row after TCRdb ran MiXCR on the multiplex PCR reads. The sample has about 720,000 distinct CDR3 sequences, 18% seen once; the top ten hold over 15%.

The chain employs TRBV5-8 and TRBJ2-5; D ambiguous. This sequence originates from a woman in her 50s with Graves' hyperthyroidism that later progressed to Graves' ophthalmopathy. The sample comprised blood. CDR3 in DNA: TGTGCCAGCAGCTTCCCCGGCACTTTCGGCGGAGAGACCCAGTACTTC. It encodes CASSFPGTFGGETQYF.